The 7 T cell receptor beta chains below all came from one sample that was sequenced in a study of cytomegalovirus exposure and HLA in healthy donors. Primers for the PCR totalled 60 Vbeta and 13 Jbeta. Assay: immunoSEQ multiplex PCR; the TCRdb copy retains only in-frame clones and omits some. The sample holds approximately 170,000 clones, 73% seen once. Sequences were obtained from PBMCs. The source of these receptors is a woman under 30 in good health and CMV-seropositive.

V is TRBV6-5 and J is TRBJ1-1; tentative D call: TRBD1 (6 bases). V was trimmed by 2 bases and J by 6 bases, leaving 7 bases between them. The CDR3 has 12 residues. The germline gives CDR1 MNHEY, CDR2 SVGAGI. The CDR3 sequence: CASSYGTPEAFF. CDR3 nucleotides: TGTGCCAGCAGTTACGGGACACCTGAAGCTTTCTTT.

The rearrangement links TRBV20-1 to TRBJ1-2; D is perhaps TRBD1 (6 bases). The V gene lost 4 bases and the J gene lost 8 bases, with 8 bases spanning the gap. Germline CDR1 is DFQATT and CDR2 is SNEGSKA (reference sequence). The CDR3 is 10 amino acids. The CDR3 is CSATGEGYTF. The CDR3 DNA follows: TGCAGTGCTACAGGGGAGGGCTACACCTTC.

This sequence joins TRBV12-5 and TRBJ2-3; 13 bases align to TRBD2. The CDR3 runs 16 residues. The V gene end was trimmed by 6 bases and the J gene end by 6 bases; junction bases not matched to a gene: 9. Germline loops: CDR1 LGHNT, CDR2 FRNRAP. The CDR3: CASGTLLAGGPDTQYF. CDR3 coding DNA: TGTGCTAGTGGCACACTACTAGCGGGGGGGCCGGATACGCAGTATTTT.

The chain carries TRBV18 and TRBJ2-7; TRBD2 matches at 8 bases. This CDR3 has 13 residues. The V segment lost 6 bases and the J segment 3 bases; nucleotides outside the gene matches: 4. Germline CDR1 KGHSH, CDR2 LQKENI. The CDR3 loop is CASSPGLDYEQYF. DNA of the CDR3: TGTGCCAGCTCCCCGGGACTAGACTACGAGCAGTACTTC.

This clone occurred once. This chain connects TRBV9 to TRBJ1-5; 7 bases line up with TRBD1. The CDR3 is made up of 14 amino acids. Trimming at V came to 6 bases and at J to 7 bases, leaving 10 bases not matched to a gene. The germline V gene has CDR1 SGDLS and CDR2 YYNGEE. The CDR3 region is CASTFYRGRQPQHF. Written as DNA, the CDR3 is TGTGCCAGCACCTTTTATAGGGGGCGGCAGCCCCAGCATTTT.

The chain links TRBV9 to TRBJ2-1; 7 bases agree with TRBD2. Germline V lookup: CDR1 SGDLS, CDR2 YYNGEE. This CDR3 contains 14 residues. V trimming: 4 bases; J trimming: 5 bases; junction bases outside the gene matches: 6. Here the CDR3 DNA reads TGTGCCAGCAGCTTGTGGGGAGGGGACAATGAGCAGTTCTTC. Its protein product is CASSLWGGDNEQFF.

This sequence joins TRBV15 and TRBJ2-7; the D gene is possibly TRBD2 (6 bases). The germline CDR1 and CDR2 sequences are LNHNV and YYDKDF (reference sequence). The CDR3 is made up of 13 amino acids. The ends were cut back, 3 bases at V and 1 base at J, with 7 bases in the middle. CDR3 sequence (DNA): TGTGCCACCAGCAGGCGGGGTTCCTACGAGCAGTACTTC. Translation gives CATSRRGSYEQYF.